Sequencing of this T cell receptor beta chain was carried out in a study of cytomegalovirus exposure and HLA in healthy donors. The PCR employed 60 Vbeta primers together with 13 Jbeta primers. Profiled with immunoSEQ multiplex PCR; TCRdb holds only in-frame clones, not every one. The sample includes 200,000 to 250,000 clones, 82% of them seen just once. The CDR3 consists of 15 residues. V gave up 5 bases and J gave up 3 bases; unmatched junction bases: 9. Germline CDR1 and CDR2: MGHDK and SYGVNS. This clone was observed a few times. Material: PBMCs. V and J are TRBV25-1 and TRBJ1-2; TRBD1 aligns across 7 bases. This TCR came from a woman aged 35 to 49 in good health and CMV-seropositive. The CDR3 nucleotides read TGTGCCAGCAGTCACGGGACAGCGCGACACTATGGCTACACCTTC. Amino acids: CASSHGTARHYGYTF.